The entry that follows covers one TCR beta chain sequence. During active infection, Seattle patients enrolled and were then monitored through disease. In the study's own analysis: Reference gene primers were amplified, and this amplification served to estimate nucleated cell counts. Clones were sequenced by immunoSEQ multiplex PCR, and TCRdb holds only the in-frame ones, with some missing. That table is the source of V, J and clone size, and D and trimming were worked out from the DNA. The table lists about 150,000 clones, approximately 90% of them singletons, with 13% in the top ten. This sample was included in a study of blood T cell repertoires in COVID-19. Study-wide background: Samples came from the United States, Italy and Spain, spanning acute and convalescent COVID-19. In each case, the material was cDNA or gDNA derived from T cells, B-cell-depleted T cells, or PBMCs.

This CDR3 spans 14 amino acids. Trimming shortened V by 0 bases and J by 10 bases, and 16 bases separated the two germline ends. Germline V gene lookup returns CDR1 SGDLS and CDR2 YYNGEE. The sample taken for sequencing was peripheral blood. The gene calls are TRBV9 and TRBJ1-2, with no clear D. This clonotype originated in a man aged 18 to 35 with COVID-19, enrolled during active disease. CDR3 sequence reads: CASSVATGIKNYTF. The CDR3 DNA is TGTGCCAGCAGCGTAGCTACGGGTATAAAGAACTACACCTTC.